This entry describes one TCR beta chain. The data were taken from a study of blood T cell repertoires in COVID-19. Study in general: The analysed material was cDNA or gDNA that came from T cells, B-cell-depleted T cells, or PBMCs.

In the original processing: Reference gene primer amplification gave estimated nucleated cell counts. Repertoires were generated with immunoSEQ multiplex PCR, while TCRdb's copy carries only in-frame clones and drops some. V and J calls and clone size are given by that table; D and trimming were obtained from the DNA. The table has almost 350,000 clones, approximately 89% seen once. Germline V gene sequence: CDR1 GTSNPN, CDR2 SVGIG (reference sequence). The CDR3 length is 16 residues. V dropped 3 bases and J dropped 0 bases, with 15 bases sitting between them. Seattle patients were enrolled while actively infected and followed longitudinally.

The J gene is TRBJ1-3, the V gene TRBV30, with D unresolved. This clonotype originated in a woman in her sixties or seventies with COVID-19, enrolled during active disease. The sequenced material came from peripheral blood. CDR3 nucleotide sequence: TGTGCCTGGAGCGTAGGAGGTACGACCTCTGGAAACACCATATATTTT. It yields the protein CAWSVGGTTSGNTIYF.